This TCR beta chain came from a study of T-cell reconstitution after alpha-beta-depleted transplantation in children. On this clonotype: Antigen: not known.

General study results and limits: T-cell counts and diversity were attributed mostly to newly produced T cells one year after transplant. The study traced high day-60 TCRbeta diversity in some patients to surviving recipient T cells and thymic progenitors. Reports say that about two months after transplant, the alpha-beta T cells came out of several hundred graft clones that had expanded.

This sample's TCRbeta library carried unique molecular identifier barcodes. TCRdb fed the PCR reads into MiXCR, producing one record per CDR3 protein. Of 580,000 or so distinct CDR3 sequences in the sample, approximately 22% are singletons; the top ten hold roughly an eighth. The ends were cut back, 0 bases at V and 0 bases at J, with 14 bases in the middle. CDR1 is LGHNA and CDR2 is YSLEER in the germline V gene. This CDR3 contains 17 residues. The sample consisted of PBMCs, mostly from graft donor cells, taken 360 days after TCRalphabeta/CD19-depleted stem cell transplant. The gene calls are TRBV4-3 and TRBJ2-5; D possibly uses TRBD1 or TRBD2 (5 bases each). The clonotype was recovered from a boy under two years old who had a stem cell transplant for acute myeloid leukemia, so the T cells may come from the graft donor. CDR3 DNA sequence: TGCGCCAGCAGCCAAGAATGGGGGAAGGGGTACCAAGAGACCCAGTACTTC. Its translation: CASSQEWGKGYQETQYF.